Listed below are T cell receptor beta chains from one sample, sequenced in a study of shared clonotypes between healthy human individuals. Generated by immunoSEQ multiplex PCR, the TCRdb table keeps only in-frame clones and is missing some. The sample contains 1,400,000 or so clones, approximately 98.5% of which appear only once. Sequencing input: naive CD4+ T cells sorted from blood. These receptors all come from a man aged 30 to 39 in good health. The CDR3 runs from the conserved cysteine through the conserved F or W. Each record gives: J gene, V gene, clone size, D gene, CDR3 protein, CDR3 DNA. A D gene is named only where the DNA matches it firmly. Clone size is shown for a subset of rows, as once, few, many or a class of expanded clone.

J gene: TRBJ2-7
V gene: TRBV11-2
clone size: NA
D gene: NA
CDR3 protein: CASSLWSSLTYEQYF
CDR3 DNA: TGTGCCAGCAGCTTGTGGAGCAGCCTAACCTACGAGCAGTACTTC

J gene: TRBJ2-3
V gene: TRBV29-1
clone size: NA
D gene: TRBD2
CDR3 protein: CSVEPSGRALADTQYF
CDR3 DNA: TGCAGCGTTGAACCTAGCGGGAGGGCCTTGGCAGATACGCAGTATTTT

J gene: TRBJ2-1
V gene: TRBV5-4
clone size: once
D gene: NA
CDR3 protein: CASTSGVAYNEQFF
CDR3 DNA: TGTGCCAGCACCTCAGGGGTGGCCTACAATGAGCAGTTCTTC

J gene: TRBJ2-7
V gene: TRBV28
clone size: NA
D gene: TRBD2
CDR3 protein: CASSSLAGALSYEQYF
CDR3 DNA: TGTGCCAGCAGTTCGTTAGCGGGAGCTCTTTCCTACGAGCAGTACTTC

J gene: TRBJ2-1
V gene: TRBV7-6
clone size: NA
D gene: NA
CDR3 protein: CASSRRDIKYNEQFF
CDR3 DNA: TGTGCCAGCAGCCGCCGGGACATAAAATACAATGAGCAGTTCTTC

J gene: TRBJ1-5
V gene: TRBV29-1
clone size: NA
D gene: NA
CDR3 protein: CSVASGINQPQHF
CDR3 DNA: TGCAGCGTTGCATCAGGGATCAATCAGCCCCAGCATTTT

J gene: TRBJ2-7
V gene: TRBV12-1
clone size: NA
D gene: NA
CDR3 protein: CANHPGDFDFEQYF
CDR3 DNA: TGTGCCAATCATCCAGGGGACTTTGATTTCGAGCAGTACTTC

J gene: TRBJ1-5
V gene: TRBV28
clone size: NA
D gene: NA
CDR3 protein: CASSLLGFPQPQHF
CDR3 DNA: TGTGCCAGCAGTTTATTGGGTTTCCCTCAGCCCCAGCATTTT

J gene: TRBJ2-2
V gene: TRBV7-6
clone size: NA
D gene: NA
CDR3 protein: CASSLQDTGELFF
CDR3 DNA: TGTGCCAGCAGCTTACAGGACACCGGGGAGCTGTTTTTT

J gene: TRBJ2-2
V gene: TRBV2
clone size: NA
D gene: NA
CDR3 protein: CASRERLRAGELFF
CDR3 DNA: TGTGCCAGCAGGGAAAGACTCCGAGCCGGGGAGCTGTTTTTT

J gene: TRBJ1-2
V gene: TRBV29-1
clone size: NA
D gene: NA
CDR3 protein: CSVADYGYTF
CDR3 DNA: TGCAGCGTTGCCGACTATGGCTACACCTTC

J gene: TRBJ2-2
V gene: TRBV11-2
clone size: NA
D gene: NA
CDR3 protein: CASTLMGSGANTGELFF
CDR3 DNA: TGTGCCAGCACCCTCATGGGGTCAGGCGCGAACACCGGGGAGCTGTTTTTT

J gene: TRBJ1-5
V gene: TRBV2
clone size: NA
D gene: NA
CDR3 protein: CASSEGGRRSNQPQHF
CDR3 DNA: TGTGCCAGCAGTGAGGGCGGTAGGAGAAGCAATCAGCCCCAGCATTTT

J gene: TRBJ2-5
V gene: TRBV5-1
clone size: NA
D gene: TRBD1
CDR3 protein: CASSSGTAQETQYF
CDR3 DNA: TGCGCCAGCAGCTCAGGGACAGCCCAAGAGACCCAGTACTTC

J gene: TRBJ1-5
V gene: TRBV7-9
clone size: NA
D gene: NA
CDR3 protein: CASKIGENQPQHF
CDR3 DNA: TGTGCCAGCAAAATTGGGGAAAATCAGCCCCAGCATTTT

J gene: TRBJ2-5
V gene: TRBV5-6
clone size: NA
D gene: NA
CDR3 protein: CASSFWGGPGETQYF
CDR3 DNA: TGTGCCAGCAGCTTCTGGGGCGGGCCTGGGGAGACCCAGTACTTC

J gene: TRBJ2-7
V gene: TRBV19
clone size: NA
D gene: NA
CDR3 protein: CASSLSGQTYEQYF
CDR3 DNA: TGTGCCAGCAGTTTATCAGGACAGACCTACGAGCAGTACTTC

J gene: TRBJ2-5
V gene: TRBV5-1
clone size: few
D gene: NA
CDR3 protein: CASSAGSGETQYF
CDR3 DNA: TGCGCCAGCTCGGCCGGTAGTGGGGAGACCCAGTACTTC

J gene: TRBJ2-5
V gene: TRBV5-1
clone size: NA
D gene: NA
CDR3 protein: CASSSGTPKETQYF
CDR3 DNA: TGCGCCAGCAGTTCCGGGACGCCAAAAGAGACCCAGTACTTC

J gene: TRBJ2-7
V gene: TRBV5-1
clone size: NA
D gene: NA
CDR3 protein: CASSLGLRAGLKDEQYF
CDR3 DNA: TGCGCCAGCAGCTTGGGACTGCGGGCCGGGTTAAAAGACGAGCAGTACTTC

J gene: TRBJ1-1
V gene: TRBV6-1
clone size: NA
D gene: NA
CDR3 protein: CASSEGGGTEAFF
CDR3 DNA: TGTGCCAGCAGTGAAGGCGGGGGAACTGAAGCTTTCTTT

J gene: TRBJ2-5
V gene: TRBV6-6
clone size: NA
D gene: NA
CDR3 protein: CASQRGVGETQYF
CDR3 DNA: TGTGCCAGCCAAAGAGGGGTCGGAGAGACCCAGTACTTC

J gene: TRBJ1-1
V gene: TRBV28
clone size: NA
D gene: NA
CDR3 protein: CASSRAWPEAFF
CDR3 DNA: TGTGCCAGCAGTCGGGCCTGGCCTGAAGCTTTCTTT

J gene: TRBJ1-2
V gene: TRBV10-3
clone size: NA
D gene: TRBD1
CDR3 protein: CAISEIQGEGGYTF
CDR3 DNA: TGTGCCATCAGTGAGATACAGGGGGAGGGCGGCTACACCTTC

J gene: TRBJ1-1
V gene: TRBV5-1
clone size: NA
D gene: NA
CDR3 protein: CASSPGGGENTEAFF
CDR3 DNA: TGCGCCAGCAGCCCTGGAGGGGGGGAGAACACTGAAGCTTTCTTT

J gene: TRBJ1-2
V gene: TRBV2
clone size: NA
D gene: TRBD1
CDR3 protein: CASSEWDRNYGYTF
CDR3 DNA: TGTGCCAGCAGTGAGTGGGACAGGAACTATGGCTACACCTTC

J gene: TRBJ1-5
V gene: TRBV4-1
clone size: NA
D gene: NA
CDR3 protein: CASSQPWGSNQPQHF
CDR3 DNA: TGCGCCAGCAGCCAACCCTGGGGGAGCAATCAGCCCCAGCATTTT

J gene: TRBJ2-1
V gene: TRBV9
clone size: NA
D gene: NA
CDR3 protein: CASSVDSINEQFF
CDR3 DNA: TGTGCCAGCAGCGTAGATTCGATCAATGAGCAGTTCTTC

J gene: TRBJ2-1
V gene: TRBV18
clone size: NA
D gene: NA
CDR3 protein: CASSPPWLADLYNEQFF
CDR3 DNA: TGTGCCAGCTCACCACCGTGGTTAGCGGACCTCTACAATGAGCAGTTCTTC

J gene: TRBJ1-1
V gene: TRBV2
clone size: NA
D gene: NA
CDR3 protein: CAAMQGLRTEAFF
CDR3 DNA: TGTGCCGCGATGCAGGGTCTGCGGACTGAAGCTTTCTTT

J gene: TRBJ2-7
V gene: TRBV10-3
clone size: NA
D gene: NA
CDR3 protein: CAISTGEETYEQYF
CDR3 DNA: TGTGCCATCAGCACAGGGGAGGAAACCTACGAGCAGTACTTC

J gene: TRBJ2-1
V gene: TRBV6-1
clone size: NA
D gene: NA
CDR3 protein: CASRGLDNEQFF
CDR3 DNA: TGTGCCAGCAGGGGACTTGACAATGAGCAGTTCTTC